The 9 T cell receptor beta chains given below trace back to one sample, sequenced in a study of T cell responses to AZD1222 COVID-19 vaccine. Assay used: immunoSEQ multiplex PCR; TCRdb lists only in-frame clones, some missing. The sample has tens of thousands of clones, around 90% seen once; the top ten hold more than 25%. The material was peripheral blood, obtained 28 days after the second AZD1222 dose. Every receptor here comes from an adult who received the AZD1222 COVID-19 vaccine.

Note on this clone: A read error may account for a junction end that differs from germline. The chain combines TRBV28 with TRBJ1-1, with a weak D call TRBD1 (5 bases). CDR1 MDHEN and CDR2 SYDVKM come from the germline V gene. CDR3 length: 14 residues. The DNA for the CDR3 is TGTGCCAGCAGTTCGTCCGGGACCCTATTGTTGTCTCCCTTT. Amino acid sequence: CASSSSGTLLLSPF. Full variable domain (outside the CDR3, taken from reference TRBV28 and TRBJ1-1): DVKVTQSSRYLVKRTGEKVFLECVQDMDHENMFWYRQDPGLGLRLIYFSYDVKMKEKGDIPEGYSVSREKKERFSLILESASTNQTSMYLCASSSSGTLLLSPFGQGTRLTVV.

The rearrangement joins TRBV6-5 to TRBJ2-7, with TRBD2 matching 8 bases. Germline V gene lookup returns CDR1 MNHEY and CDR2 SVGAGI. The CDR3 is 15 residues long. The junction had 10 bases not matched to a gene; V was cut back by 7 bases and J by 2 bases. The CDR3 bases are TGTGCCAGCATGGGGGCGGGAGCGGGGGCCTACGAGCAGTACTTC. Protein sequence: CASMGAGAGAYEQYF.

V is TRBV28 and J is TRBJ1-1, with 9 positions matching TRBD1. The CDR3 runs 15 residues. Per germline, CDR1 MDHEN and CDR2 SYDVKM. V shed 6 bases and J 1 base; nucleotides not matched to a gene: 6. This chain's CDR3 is CASRPQGQGNTEAFF. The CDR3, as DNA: TGTGCCAGCAGACCTCAGGGACAGGGGAACACTGAAGCTTTCTTT.

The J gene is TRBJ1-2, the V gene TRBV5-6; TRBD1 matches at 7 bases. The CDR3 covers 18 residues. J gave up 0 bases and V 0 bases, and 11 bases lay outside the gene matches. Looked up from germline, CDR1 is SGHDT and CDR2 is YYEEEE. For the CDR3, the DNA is TGTGCCAGCAGCTTGGTTTTCGAGGGGGCCAGAGCTAACTATGGCTACACCTTC. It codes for CASSLVFEGARANYGYTF. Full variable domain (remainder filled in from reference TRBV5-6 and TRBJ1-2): DAGVTQSPTHLIKTRGQQVTLRCSPKSGHDTVSWYQQALGQGPQFIFQYYEEEERQRGNFPDRFSGHQFPNYSSELNVNALLLGDSALYLCASSLVFEGARANYGYTFGSGTRLTVV.

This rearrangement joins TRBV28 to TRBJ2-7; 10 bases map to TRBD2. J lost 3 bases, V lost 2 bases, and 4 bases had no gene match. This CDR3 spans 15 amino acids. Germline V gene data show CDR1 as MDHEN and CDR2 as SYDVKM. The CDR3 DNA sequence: TGTGCCAGCAGTTTAACCGGGACTAGCGTCTACGAGCAGTACTTC. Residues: CASSLTGTSVYEQYF.

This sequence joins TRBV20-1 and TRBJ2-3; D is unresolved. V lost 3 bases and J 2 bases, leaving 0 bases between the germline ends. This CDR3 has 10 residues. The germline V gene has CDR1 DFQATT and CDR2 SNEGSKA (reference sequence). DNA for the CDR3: TGCAGTGCTAGCACAGATACGCAGTATTTT. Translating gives CSASTDTQYF.

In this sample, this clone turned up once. CDR3 sequence reads: CASSLRGPTDTQYF. Here the CDR3 DNA reads TGTGCCAGCAGCCTTCGAGGACCCACAGATACGCAGTATTTT. V gene TRBV7-3 combines with J gene TRBJ2-3; the D is unclear. V was trimmed by 5 bases and J by 2 bases, leaving 11 bases between them. The CDR3 is made up of 14 amino acids. From germline, CDR1 is SGHTA and CDR2 FQGTGA.

CDR3 amino acids: CASSSLGTVQETQYF. The CDR3 nucleotides read TGTGCCAGCAGTTCACTAGGGACTGTACAAGAGACCCAGTACTTC. This chain links TRBV28 with TRBJ2-5, with D perhaps matching TRBD2 (6 bases). Germline CDR1 MDHEN, CDR2 SYDVKM. The CDR3 sequence is 15 residues long. Trimming took 4 bases from V and 2 from J, leaving 14 bases between them.

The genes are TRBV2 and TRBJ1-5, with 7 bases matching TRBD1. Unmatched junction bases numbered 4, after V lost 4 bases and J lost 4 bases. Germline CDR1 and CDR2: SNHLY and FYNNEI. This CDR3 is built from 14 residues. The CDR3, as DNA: TGTGCCAGCAGTGCGAACAGGGGAAATCAGCCCCAGCATTTT. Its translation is CASSANRGNQPQHF.